One sample yielded the 20 T cell receptor beta chains listed below, sequenced in a study of OX40 agonist ivuxolimab in advanced cancers. The table came from immunoSEQ multiplex PCR; TCRdb's copy has only in-frame clones and leaves some out. Of over 35,000 clones detected, around two thirds appear once; the ten largest clones hold roughly 18%. The input for sequencing was CD4+ or CD8+ T cells sorted from blood, taken in a trial of the OX40 agonist ivuxolimab. These receptor sequences come from an adult with an advanced solid tumor such as melanoma, head and neck, liver or kidney cancer.

The V call is TRBV5-1, the J call TRBJ1-2, with a weak D call TRBD1 (5 bases). This CDR3 comprises 14 residues. Trimming cost V 1 base and J 4 bases, with 11 bases left between them. Germline CDR1 reads SGHRS; CDR2 reads YFSETQ. The CDR3 protein is CASSLPGGGYGYTF. The CDR3, as DNA: TGCGCCAGCAGCTTGCCGGGTGGGGGCTATGGCTACACCTTC. Supplemented by reference TRBV5-1 and TRBJ1-2, the full variable domain reads KAGVTQTPRYLIKTRGQQVTLSCSPISGHRSVSWYQQTPGQGLQFLFEYFSETQRNKGNFPGRFSGRQFSNSRSEMNVSTLELGDSALYLCASSLPGGGYGYTFGSGTRLTVV.

The gene calls are TRBV18 and TRBJ2-5; unclear D gene. The germline V gene encodes CDR1 KGHSH and CDR2 LQKENI. V dropped 1 base and J dropped 0 bases, with 6 bases sitting between them. CDR3 length equals 14 residues. The CDR3 loop reads CASSPRRHQETQYF. The CDR3 DNA sequence: TGTGCCAGCTCACCACGGCGTCACCAAGAGACCCAGTACTTC.

This clone was observed a handful of times. The chain carries TRBV27 and TRBJ2-7, with no clear D. Looked up from germline, CDR1 is MNHEY and CDR2 is SMNVEV (reference sequence). This CDR3 is 13 amino acids long. Deletions cut 2 bases from V and 3 bases from J, with 8 bases between. The CDR3 DNA reads as TGTGCCAGCAGTTTAAGGGCCTACTACGAGCAGTACTTC. Translating it yields CASSLRAYYEQYF.

The sample holds one count of this clone. The chain uses TRBV6-1 and TRBJ1-1; TRBD1 might be the D (5 bases). V was shortened by 6 bases and J by 4 bases, with 9 bases between the two germline ends. Germline assignment: CDR1 MNHNS and CDR2 SASEGT. CDR3 length equals 12 residues. Here the CDR3 reads CASRRGSTEAFF. CDR3 DNA sequence: TGTGCCAGCAGGAGGGGATCCACTGAAGCTTTCTTT.

The genes are TRBV30 and TRBJ2-3, with TRBD2 identical over 15 bases. The junction had 5 bases not matched to a gene; V was cut back by 1 base and J by 6 bases. CDR1 and CDR2 from the germline V gene are GTSNPN and SVGIG (reference sequence). There are 16 residues in the CDR3. CDR3 nucleotides: TGTGCCTGGAGTGGTGGACTAGCGGGGGGGCGGGATACGCAGTATTTT. Protein sequence: CAWSGGLAGGRDTQYF.

The V and J genes are TRBV6-5 and TRBJ1-2; D is unclear. The length of the CDR3 is 10 residues. Germline-derived CDR1 and CDR2 are MNHEY and SVGAGI. V dropped 5 bases and J dropped 6 bases, with 4 bases sitting between them. The CDR3 DNA follows: TGTGCCAGCAGTGGGAATGGCTACACCTTC. The encoded protein is CASSGNGYTF.

This sequence joins TRBV28 and TRBJ1-4; D possibly corresponds to TRBD1 (5 bases). V lost 8 bases to trimming and J lost 6 bases, with 19 bases between them. The germline CDR1 and CDR2 sequences are MDHEN and SYDVKM. The CDR3 runs to 15 residues. CDR3 sequence (DNA): TGTGCCAGCGGAATCCCGGGGCTTGCGGATGAAAAACTGTTTTTT. It encodes CASGIPGLADEKLFF.

Written as DNA, the CDR3 is TGTGCCAGCAGTCCCCTCAGACTAGGCGGCGGTGAGCAGTTCTTC. Protein: CASSPLRLGGGEQFF. The chain combines TRBV2 with TRBJ2-1; possibly TRBD2 for D (6 bases). The germline V and J ends were trimmed by 5 bases and 9 bases, with 20 bases remaining between them. CDR3 length equals 15 residues. In germline, CDR1 is SNHLY, CDR2 FYNNEI.

The V and J genes are TRBV5-1 and TRBJ1-2; D is unresolved. The CDR3 runs 14 residues. Germline V gene lookup returns CDR1 SGHRS and CDR2 YFSETQ. V lost 5 bases, J lost 9 bases, and 20 bases lay in between. The CDR3 spells CASSSRAEEGSYTF. In DNA form, the CDR3 reads TGCGCCAGCAGTAGTAGGGCCGAAGAGGGAAGCTACACCTTC.

The chain uses TRBV4-1 and TRBJ1-2; 9 bases align to TRBD1. Germline V gives CDR1 MGHRA, CDR2 YSYEKL. Trimming cost V 1 base and J 6 bases; bases outside gene matches: 0. The CDR3 is made up of 13 amino acids. CDR3 coding DNA: TGCGCCAGCAGCCAAGGACAGGGGGATGGCTACACCTTC. Translating it yields CASSQGQGDGYTF.

This clone was detected only once. The chain couples TRBV2 to TRBJ1-1, with 8 bases matching TRBD1. Germline CDR1 reads SNHLY; CDR2 reads FYNNEI. This CDR3 comprises 15 residues. J lost 2 bases, V lost 6 bases, and 8 bases had no gene match. CDR3: CASRGTGKGNTEAFF. CDR3 nucleotides: TGTGCCAGCAGAGGGACAGGAAAGGGAAACACTGAAGCTTTCTTT.

The chain uses TRBV21-1 and TRBJ2-7; the table's D gene call, TRBD1, was not cross checked with the DNA. TRBV21-1 represents a pseudogene. This CDR3 is built from 16 residues. CDR3 in amino acids: CASSKADRGPTYEQYF. The CDR3 nucleotides are TGTGCCAGCAGCAAAGCTGACAGGGGCCCCACTTACGAGCAGTACTTC.

The gene calls are TRBV7-9 and TRBJ2-7; 11 bases match TRBD1. The ends lost 5 bases at V and 4 bases at J; junction bases unmatched: 10. Germline V gene data show CDR1 as SEHNR and CDR2 as FQNEAQ (reference sequence). The length of the CDR3 is 16 residues. CDR3 sequence: CASSQAAGQGAYEQYF. The CDR3 DNA reads TGTGCCAGCAGCCAAGCGGCTGGACAGGGGGCGTACGAGCAGTACTTC.

This sequence joins TRBV2 and TRBJ1-6; possible D gene TRBD1, 5 bases. This CDR3 is built from 13 residues. V was trimmed by 7 bases and J by 6 bases, leaving 10 bases between them. Germline values: CDR1 SNHLY, CDR2 FYNNEI. The CDR3 region is CASKGTLNSPLHF. CDR3 sequence (DNA): TGTGCCAGCAAAGGGACTCTTAATTCACCCCTCCACTTT.

J is TRBJ2-5 and V is TRBV6-1, with D maybe TRBD1 (5 bases). V was shortened by 2 bases and J by 3 bases, with 13 bases between the two germline ends. Germline V lookup: CDR1 MNHNS, CDR2 SASEGT. This CDR3 has 15 residues. CDR3 bases: TGTGCCAGCAGTGAATTCGTTGGGGCAGAAGAGACCCAGTACTTC. Residues: CASSEFVGAEETQYF.

The chain has TRBV5-1 and TRBJ2-5, with TRBD2 matching 9 bases. There are 15 residues in the CDR3. Trimming took 1 base from V and 4 from J; bases not matched to a gene: 5. From germline, CDR1 is SGHRS and CDR2 YFSETQ. The CDR3 is CASSLNSGGAETQYF. In DNA form, the CDR3 reads TGCGCCAGCAGCTTGAATAGCGGGGGAGCAGAGACCCAGTACTTC.

V is TRBV6-1 and J is TRBJ1-5; no reliable D call. Trimming removed 1 base at V and 11 bases at J, with 12 bases between. The CDR3 contains 13 residues. Germline lookup yields CDR1 MNHNS and CDR2 SASEGT. CDR3 sequence (DNA): TGTGCCAGCAGTGAAGTCCCGGGCAACACCCAGCATTTT. Translating it yields CASSEVPGNTQHF.

The rearrangement links TRBV6-1 to TRBJ1-1; the match to TRBD1 covers 8 bases. The CDR3 runs to 15 residues. The germline gives CDR1 MNHNS, CDR2 SASEGT. V was pared by 6 bases and J by 4 bases, with 10 bases of the junction left unmatched. The CDR3 DNA reads as TGTGCCAGCAGAGTGCTAATTACAGGGGGCACTGAAGCTTTCTTT. Its translation is CASRVLITGGTEAFF.

The rearrangement joins TRBV29-1 to TRBJ1-4; D unresolved. The CDR3 covers 13 residues. Germline loops: CDR1 SQVTM, CDR2 ANQGSEA. Trimming cost V 6 bases and J 8 bases, with 16 bases left between them. The CDR3 DNA follows: TGCAGCGTCGAGGACCCGACTGGGGAAAAACTGTTTTTT. It specifies CSVEDPTGEKLFF.

The V gene is TRBV19, the J gene TRBJ1-6, with D hard to call. Germline V lookup: CDR1 LNHDA, CDR2 SQIVND (reference sequence). CDR3 length: 14 residues. Between the trimmed V and J ends, which lost 7 bases and 3 bases, there was a span of 10 bases. The CDR3 region has the DNA TGTGCCAGTAATCGGCAGGACTATAATTCACCCCTCCACTTT. Translating gives CASNRQDYNSPLHF.